The clone carrying this T cell receptor beta chain was seen a handful of times. Its antigen is currently unknown. This sample's treatment: roughly 10-day PBMC culture with coronavirus spike peptide pools or control peptides (ViraFEST assay). After expanding antigen-specific T cells with peptide pools, ViraFEST sequenced their TCRs. PBMCs were cultured at over 1.5 million per well with approximately 10 IU/ml IL-2 and 8.5 to 10 ug/ml peptide pools. Days 3 and 7 saw half the medium replaced with fresh IL-2 medium. Sequenced with the Oncomine TCR Beta short-read assay was DNA taken from cultured CD4+ T cells. TCRdb re-called the PCR reads with MiXCR, one entry per CDR3 protein. Here the sample spans approximately 13,000 distinct CDR3 sequences, 25% to 35% being singletons. Trimming left V 1 base short and J 4 bases short, with 10 bases between. There are 13 residues in the CDR3. The V gene's germline CDR1 is DFQATT and CDR2 SNEGSKA (reference sequence).

This entry belongs to a study of vaccination and CD4 T cells after COVID-19. As for the study in general: The convalescent group had six males, four females, seven Caucasians, two Asians, one multiracial.

The sequencing here drew on CD4+ T cells from blood, cultured in vitro, taken before SARS-CoV-2 vaccination. V usage is TRBV20-1 and J usage is TRBJ2-5; D assignment may be TRBD1 or TRBD2 (6 bases each). The TCR sequence derives from a human donor who received a COVID-19 vaccine. CDR3: CSARAGGRETQYF. The CDR3 coding sequence is TGCAGTGCTAGAGCTGGGGGGCGAGAGACCCAGTACTTC.